This TCR beta chain was retrieved from a study of HIV-infected patients and healthy controls. The repertoire came from unfractionated whole blood and reflected all unsorted peripheral T cells. Reverse transcription used around 500 ng RNA and constant-region primers for alpha and beta. Using multiplexing indices, alpha and beta chain libraries were generated apart by chain-specific third strand synthesis. The library had 12-nucleotide molecular identifiers formed by two random hexamers joined together. One entry per CDR3 protein results from TCRdb running MiXCR on the 5' RACE reads. The sample includes about 18,000 distinct CDR3 sequences, 9% to 15% of them seen just once. The study, taken as a whole, reports: Diversity differences between study cohorts were not due to their slight age and sex differences. HIV+ repertoires were severely depleted of MAIT alpha-chain CDR3s, unlike healthy controls.

The CDR3 has 14 amino acids. The V gene end was trimmed by 5 bases and the J gene end by 0 bases; junction bases not matched to a gene: 4. Germline-derived CDR1 and CDR2 are SQVTM and ANQGSEA. By sample fraction, this clonotype is medium-sized. Its antigen remains unidentified. The V gene is TRBV29-1, the J gene TRBJ2-3, with 8 bases that match TRBD1. The clonotype was recovered from an adult in good health. What was sequenced was blood. In DNA, the CDR3 is TGCAGCGTTACAGGGGGTAGTAGCACAGATACGCAGTATTTT. The encoded protein is CSVTGGSSTDTQYF.